This T cell receptor (beta chain) is from a study of human T cells and chemical hapten exposure. In the study overall: 2% DPC applied to a roughly 2 cm by roughly 2 cm arm area sensitized donors. General study results and limits: With alopecia, donors may have immune responses unlike healthy people's.

Regarding this clonotype: Its cognate antigen is unknown.

The study used a library that attached unique molecular identifiers to individual cDNA molecules. TCRdb re-called the RACE reads with MiXCR, one entry per CDR3 protein. The sample shows around 99,000 distinct CDR3 sequences, under 15% of them seen only once. V shed 0 bases, J shed 6 bases, and the junction held 8 bases outside the gene matches. Germline CDR1 reads SGDLS; CDR2 reads YYNGEE. The CDR3 consists of 16 residues. Time point meaning: patch test 1, 2 weeks after DPC sensitization. As for treatment: therapeutic diphenylcyclopropenone sensitization with weekly scalp DPC. Whole blood, unfractionated, served as the material for total RNA extraction.

This material consisted of whole blood, taken in connection with sensitization to the hapten diphenylcyclopropenone (DPC). This sequence joins TRBV9 and TRBJ2-1, with TRBD2 identical over 8 bases. This TCR derives from a woman aged 40-49 years with alopecia areata. Some clones in this sample may be carry-over from other donors' samples. This chain's CDR3 is CASSVGGGRTGNEQFF. CDR3 bases: TGTGCCAGCAGCGTAGGGGGCGGGAGGACGGGCAATGAGCAGTTCTTC.